The entry that follows covers one T cell receptor beta chain sequence. Authors' analysis steps: Counts of nucleated cells, estimated from reference gene primer amplification, were obtained. Using immunoSEQ multiplex PCR, the repertoire was profiled, and TCRdb retains in-frame clones only, with some absent. That table gives V, J and clone size, and the DNA gave D and trimming. The sample shows about 160,000 clones, over 80% of them seen only once. This sample was included in a study of blood T cell repertoires in COVID-19. Study at large: The United States, Italy and Spain provided the acute and convalescent COVID-19 samples. T cells, B-cell-depleted T cells, or PBMCs supplied cDNA or gDNA.

Germline lookup yields CDR1 SGHDN and CDR2 FVKESK. This CDR3 spans 14 amino acids. Trimming left V 3 bases short and J 3 bases short, with 11 bases between. The clonotype was recovered from a woman aged 45-65 years with acute or convalescent COVID-19. Sequencing was carried out using peripheral blood. The chain uses TRBV14 and TRBJ1-2; D unresolved. Here the CDR3 DNA reads TGTGCCAGCAGCCAGCTCGGGGTTGACTATGGCTACACCTTC. Protein sequence: CASSQLGVDYGYTF.